These T cell receptor beta chains were read from a single sample in a study of blood T cells in healthy people across ages. One entry per CDR3 protein, called by TCRdb with MiXCR from the 5' RACE reads. The top ten clones hold roughly 25% of a sample with 890,000 or so distinct CDR3 sequences, around two thirds of them seen once. Material for sequencing was blood. These TCRs come from a man aged 25-40 years in good health. CDR3s include the opening cysteine and the closing phenylalanine or tryptophan. The D gene is left open where the match is weak. Clone sizes are given selectively: once, few, many, or a class where the clone is expanded.

-	TRBV5-1	TRBJ2-3	-	TGCGCCAGCAGCCAAGGGGCGCGAGACCAGGATACGCAGTATTTT	CASSQGARDQDTQYF
-	TRBV12-3/TRBV12-4	TRBJ2-7	-	TGTGCCAGCAGTGCCTTAGGGGGGGCTATTTACGAGCAGTACTTC	CASSALGGAIYEQYF
-	TRBV6-2/TRBV6-3	TRBJ1-2	-	TGTGCCAGCAGTGGGGACGGATTCTATGGCTACACCTTT	CASSGDGFYGYTF
-	TRBV6-2/TRBV6-3	TRBJ2-5	many	TGTGCCAGCAGTTACAAAGAGACCCAGTACTTC	CASSYKETQYF
-	TRBV6-1	TRBJ2-2	once	TGTGCCAGCAGTGAACCCCGAATGGGGGCCGGGGAGCTGTTTTTT	CASSEPRMGAGELFF
-	TRBV20-1	TRBJ1-2	-	TGCAGTGCTAGTAAGCGGGGGATCTATGGCTACACCTTC	CSASKRGIYGYTF
-	TRBV7-3	TRBJ1-5	-	TGTGCCAGCCCTCCAGTACTACGACAGAAACAAATAGTAATCTATCAGCCCCAGCATTTT	CASPPVLRQKQIVIYQPQHF
TRBD1	TRBV6-1	TRBJ2-5	few	TGTGCCAGCAGTGCCGGGACAGGTGAAGAGACCCAGTACTTC	CASSAGTGEETQYF
-	TRBV10-3	TRBJ1-2	-	TGTGCCATCAGTGAGTCGGAGACAGCCCATGGCTACACCTTC	CAISESETAHGYTF
-	TRBV29-1	TRBJ2-5	-	TGCAGCGTTGAGGGCTTACTAATCACTGATGAGCGGTACTTC	CSVEGLLITDERYF
TRBD1	TRBV7-2	TRBJ2-1	once	TGTGTCAGCAGGCCAGGGACAGGATACAATAAGCAGTTCTTC	CVSRPGTGYNKQFF
TRBD2	TRBV25-1	TRBJ2-5	few	TGTGCCAGCAGTGAATTGAGACTAGCGGGGCAAGAGACCCAGTACTTC	CASSELRLAGQETQYF
-	TRBV14	TRBJ1-2	-	TGTGCCAGCAGCCAAGATCGGGGGGGCGCCGCGAATGGCTACACCTTC	CASSQDRGGAANGYTF
-	TRBV12-3/TRBV12-4	TRBJ1-4	-	TGTGCCAGCAGTTTTCGGGGGTCGGATGAAAAACTGTTTTTT	CASSFRGSDEKLFF
-	TRBV12-3/TRBV12-4	TRBJ2-1	-	TGTGCCAGCAGTTTATCCGGGGGCGTACATGAGCAGTTCTTC	CASSLSGGVHEQFF
-	TRBV9	TRBJ2-7	-	TGTGCCAGCAGCGTAGAATCGGTTCGAGGTTCGGCCCAGTACTTC	CASSVESVRGSAQYF
TRBD1	TRBV6-1	TRBJ2-7	-	TGTGCCAGCAGTCCTTGGGACAGCTCGACCTACGAGCAGTACTTC	CASSPWDSSTYEQYF
-	TRBV6-5	TRBJ1-2	-	TGTGCCTCCAGGCCGAAGGGAAGGGAGAACTATGGCTACACCTTC	CASRPKGRENYGYTF
-	TRBV20-1	TRBJ2-7	-	TGCAGTGCTAGAGATACGGAGGGCTACGAGCAGTACTTC	CSARDTEGYEQYF
-	TRBV20-1	TRBJ1-1	-	TGCAGTGCCAGTAAGACTTTCTTT	CSASKTFF
-	TRBV6-6	TRBJ2-7	few	TGTGCCAGCAGTCCAGATTTTTCGGGGGTCCACGAGCAGTACTTC	CASSPDFSGVHEQYF
-	TRBV14	TRBJ1-2	-	TGTGCCAGCAGTGTCTATTTGGACTTTGGCTACACCTTC	CASSVYLDFGYTF
TRBD1	TRBV5-1	TRBJ2-2	-	TGCGCCAGCAGCACGGGACAGGGGGACACCGGGGAGCTGTTTTTT	CASSTGQGDTGELFF
-	TRBV7-3	TRBJ2-7	few	TGTGCCAGCAGCTTACGCGGAGCCCTGCACGAGCAGTACTTC	CASSLRGALHEQYF
-	TRBV6-2/TRBV6-3	TRBJ2-4	few	TGTGCCAGCAGCCGACTCCACCAGGGGACCAAAAACATTCAGTACTTC	CASSRLHQGTKNIQYF
TRBD1	TRBV12-3/TRBV12-4	TRBJ2-5	-	TGTGCCAGCGGACAGGCCGCTCTAGAGACCCAGTACTTC	CASGQAALETQYF
-	TRBV28	TRBJ2-7	few	TGTGCCAGCAGTCCCACGGGGGCTTTCGACTACGAGCAGTACTTC	CASSPTGAFDYEQYF
-	TRBV5-5	TRBJ2-7	few	TGTGCCAGCAGCTTCGGTTTCAATGGAGGCGAGCAGTACTTC	CASSFGFNGGEQYF
TRBD1	TRBV5-1	TRBJ1-1	-	TGCGCCAGCAGCTTTGGGACAGCCAACACATTAGCCAACACTGAAGCTTTCTTT	CASSFGTANTLANTEAFF
-	TRBV3-1	TRBJ2-5	-	TGTGCCAGCAATTCGAAACAGGGATGGCGAGGGACCCAGTACTTC	CASNSKQGWRGTQYF
TRBD1	TRBV6-1	TRBJ2-7	-	TGTGCCAGCAGTCCGACAGGGGTGCATCCTTCCTACGAGCAGTACTTC	CASSPTGVHPSYEQYF
TRBD1	TRBV7-2	TRBJ2-6	few	TGTGCCAGCAGCAAGACAGGGTCCTCTGGGGCCAACGTCCTGACTTTC	CASSKTGSSGANVLTF
TRBD1	TRBV28	TRBJ2-6	-	TGTGCCAGCAGTCCCGGGACAGTGGACTCTGGGGCCAACGTCCTGACTTTC	CASSPGTVDSGANVLTF
TRBD2	TRBV7-2	TRBJ2-7	-	TGTGCCAGCAGCTTGACGAGCGGGATTAGCTCCTACGAGCAGTACTTC	CASSLTSGISSYEQYF
TRBD1	TRBV6-5	TRBJ1-1	-	TGTGCCAGCAGTTACTCGTCAGGGGGCACTGAAGCTTTCTTT	CASSYSSGGTEAFF
-	TRBV7-8	TRBJ2-2	few	TGTGCCAGCAGCTTAGTAGGGCAGCCGAACACCGGGGAGCTGTTTTTT	CASSLVGQPNTGELFF
-	TRBV28	TRBJ1-2	-	TGTGCCAGCAGCCCTCCCACGGGCGGGCATGGCTACACCTTC	CASSPPTGGHGYTF